This record covers a single T cell receptor (beta chain). The sample is drawn from a study of blood T cell repertoires in COVID-19. Study-wide background: Collection of acute and convalescent COVID-19 samples took place in the United States, Italy and Spain.

Original processing methods: Reference gene primer amplification yielded estimated nucleated cell counts. The method was immunoSEQ multiplex PCR; TCRdb's version includes in-frame clones alone and lacks a portion of them. V, J and clone size are taken as reported in that table, and D and trimming were inferred from the DNA itself. The sample has approximately 50,000 clones, more than 75% seen once. Sequenced sample: peripheral blood. The receptor's source is a man aged 50-60 years with active COVID-19.

CDR3 region: CASSVGGAQGTDTQYF. The CDR3 DNA is TGTGCCAGCAGCGTAGGTGGGGCACAAGGCACAGATACGCAGTATTTT. V gene TRBV9 combines with J gene TRBJ2-3, with D possibly TRBD1 on 5 matching bases. CDR1 SGDLS and CDR2 YYNGEE come from the germline V gene. Trimming shortened V by 0 bases and J by 1 base, and 12 bases separated the two germline ends. The CDR3 is 16 amino acids. Full variable domain (rest looked up from reference TRBV9 and TRBJ2-3): DSGVTQTPKHLITATGQRVTLRCSPRSGDLSVYWYQQSLDQGLQFLIQYYNGEERAKGNILERFSAQQFPDLHSELNLSSLELGDSALYFCASSVGGAQGTDTQYFGPGTRLTVL.